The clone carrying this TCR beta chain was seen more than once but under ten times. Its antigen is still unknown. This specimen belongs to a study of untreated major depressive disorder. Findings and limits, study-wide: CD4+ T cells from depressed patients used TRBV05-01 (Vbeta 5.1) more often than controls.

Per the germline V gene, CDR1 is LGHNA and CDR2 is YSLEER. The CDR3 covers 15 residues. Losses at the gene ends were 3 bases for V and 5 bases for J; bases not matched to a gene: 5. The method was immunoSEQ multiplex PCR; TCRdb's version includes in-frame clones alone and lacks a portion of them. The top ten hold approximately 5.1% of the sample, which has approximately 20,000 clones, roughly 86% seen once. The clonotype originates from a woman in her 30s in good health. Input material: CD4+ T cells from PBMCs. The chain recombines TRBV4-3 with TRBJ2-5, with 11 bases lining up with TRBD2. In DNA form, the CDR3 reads TGCGCCAGCAGCCAGCTAGCGGGGGGCTGGGAGACCCAGTACTTC. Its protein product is CASSQLAGGWETQYF.